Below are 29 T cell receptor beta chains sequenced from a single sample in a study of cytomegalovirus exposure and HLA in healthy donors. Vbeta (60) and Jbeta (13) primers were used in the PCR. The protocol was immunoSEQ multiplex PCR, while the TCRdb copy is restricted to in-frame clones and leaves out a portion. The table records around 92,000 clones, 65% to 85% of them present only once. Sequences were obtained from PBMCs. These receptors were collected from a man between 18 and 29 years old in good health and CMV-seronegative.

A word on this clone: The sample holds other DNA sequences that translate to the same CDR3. CDR3 nucleotide sequence: TGTGCCAGTAGTCTGACAGGGAGCTCCTACAATGAGCAGTTCTTC. It is translated as CASSLTGSSYNEQFF. This sequence joins TRBV19 and TRBJ2-1; 7 bases line up with TRBD1. V lost 5 bases and J lost 0; bases outside the gene matches: 4. The CDR3 covers 15 residues. Germline CDR1 LNHDA, CDR2 SQIVND (reference sequence).

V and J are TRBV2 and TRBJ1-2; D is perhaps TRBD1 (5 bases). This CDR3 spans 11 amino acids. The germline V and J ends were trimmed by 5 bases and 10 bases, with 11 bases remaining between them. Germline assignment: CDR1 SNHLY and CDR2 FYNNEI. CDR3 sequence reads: CASSIGEAYTF. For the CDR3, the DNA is TGTGCCAGCAGTATAGGGGAGGCCTACACCTTC.

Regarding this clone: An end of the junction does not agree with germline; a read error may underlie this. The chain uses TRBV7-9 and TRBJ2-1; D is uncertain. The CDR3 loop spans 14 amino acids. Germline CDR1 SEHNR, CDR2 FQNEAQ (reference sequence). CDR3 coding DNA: TGTTCCAGCAGCTTACGAGACACTTACAATGAGCAGTTCTTC. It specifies CSSSLRDTYNEQFF.

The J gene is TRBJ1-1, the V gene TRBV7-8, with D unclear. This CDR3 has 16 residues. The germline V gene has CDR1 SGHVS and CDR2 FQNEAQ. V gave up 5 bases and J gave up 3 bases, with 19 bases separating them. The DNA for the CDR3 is TGTGCCAGCAGCCTACCACCTCACCGGCGGGACACTGAAGCTTTCTTT. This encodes CASSLPPHRRDTEAFF. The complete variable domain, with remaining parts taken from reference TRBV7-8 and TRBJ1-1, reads GAGVSQSPRYKVAKRGQDVALRCDPISGHVSLFWYQQALGQGPEFLTYFQNEAQLDKSGLPSDRFFAERPEGSVSTLKIQRTQQEDSAVYLCASSLPPHRRDTEAFFGQGTRLTVV.

CDR3 sequence reads: CASSERQGAGAFF. The CDR3 DNA sequence: TGTGCCAGCAGTGAACGACAGGGGGCTGGAGCTTTCTTT. The chain couples TRBV6-1 to TRBJ1-1; 10 bases align to TRBD1. Trimming removed 2 bases from V and 10 bases from J; junction bases left unmatched: 4. This CDR3 is built from 13 residues. CDR1 and CDR2 from the germline V gene are MNHNS and SASEGT.

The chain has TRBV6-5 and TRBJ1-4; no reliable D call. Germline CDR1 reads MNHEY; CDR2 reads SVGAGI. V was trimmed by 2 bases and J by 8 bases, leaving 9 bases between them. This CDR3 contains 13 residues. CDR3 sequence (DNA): TGTGCCAGCAGTTACCCCGAGGGAGAAAAACTGTTTTTT. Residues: CASSYPEGEKLFF.

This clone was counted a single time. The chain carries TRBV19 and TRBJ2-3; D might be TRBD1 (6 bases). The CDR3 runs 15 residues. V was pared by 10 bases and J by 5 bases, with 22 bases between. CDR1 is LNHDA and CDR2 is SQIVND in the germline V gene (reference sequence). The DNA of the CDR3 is TGTGCCACTAATTCGGTAACTAGGGGGATAGATACGCAGTATTTT. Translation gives CATNSVTRGIDTQYF. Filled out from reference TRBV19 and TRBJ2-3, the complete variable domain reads DGGITQSPKYLFRKEGQNVTLSCEQNLNHDAMYWYRQDPGQGLRLIYYSQIVNDFQKGDIAEGYSVSREKKESFPLTVTSAQKNPTAFYLCATNSVTRGIDTQYFGPGTRLTVL.

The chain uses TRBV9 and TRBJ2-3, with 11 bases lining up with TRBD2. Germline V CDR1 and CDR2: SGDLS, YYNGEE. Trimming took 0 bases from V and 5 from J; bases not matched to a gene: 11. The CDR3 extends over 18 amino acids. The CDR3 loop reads CASSVASLAGGGGDTQYF. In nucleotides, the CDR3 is TGTGCCAGCAGCGTAGCTAGCCTAGCGGGGGGCGGGGGAGATACGCAGTATTTT.

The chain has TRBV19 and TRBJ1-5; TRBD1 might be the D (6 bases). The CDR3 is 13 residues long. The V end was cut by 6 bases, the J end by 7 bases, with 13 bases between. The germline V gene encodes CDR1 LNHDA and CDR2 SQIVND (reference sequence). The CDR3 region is CASSQTGGQPQHF. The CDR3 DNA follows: TGTGCCAGTAGCCAGACAGGAGGACAGCCCCAGCATTTT. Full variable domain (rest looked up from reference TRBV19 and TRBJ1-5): DGGITQSPKYLFRKEGQNVTLSCEQNLNHDAMYWYRQDPGQGLRLIYYSQIVNDFQKGDIAEGYSVSREKKESFPLTVTSAQKNPTAFYLCASSQTGGQPQHFGDGTRLSIL.

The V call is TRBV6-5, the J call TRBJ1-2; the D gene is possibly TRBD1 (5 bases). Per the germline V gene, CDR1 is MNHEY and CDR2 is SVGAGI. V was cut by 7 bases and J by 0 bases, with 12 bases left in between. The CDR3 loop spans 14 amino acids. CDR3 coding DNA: TGTGCCAGCACGCAGGGCACTGCTAACTATGGCTACACCTTC. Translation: CASTQGTANYGYTF.

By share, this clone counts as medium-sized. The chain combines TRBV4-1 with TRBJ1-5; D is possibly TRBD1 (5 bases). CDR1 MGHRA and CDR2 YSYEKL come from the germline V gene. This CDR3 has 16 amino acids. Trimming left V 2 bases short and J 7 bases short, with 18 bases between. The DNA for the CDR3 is TGCGCCAGCAGCCAAACGGCACCGGGACTCGGGCAGCCCCAGCATTTT. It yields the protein CASSQTAPGLGQPQHF.

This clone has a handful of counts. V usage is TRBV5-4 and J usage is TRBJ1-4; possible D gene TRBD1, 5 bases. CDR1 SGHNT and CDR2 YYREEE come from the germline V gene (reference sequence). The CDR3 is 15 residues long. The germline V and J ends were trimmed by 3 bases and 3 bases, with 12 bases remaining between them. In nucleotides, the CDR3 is TGTGCCAGCAGCTCAGGGTTTGTAGCTAATGAAAAACTGTTTTTT. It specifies CASSSGFVANEKLFF.

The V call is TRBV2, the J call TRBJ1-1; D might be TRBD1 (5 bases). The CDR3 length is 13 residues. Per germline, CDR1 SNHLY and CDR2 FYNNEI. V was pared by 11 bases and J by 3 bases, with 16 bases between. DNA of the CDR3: TGTGCCGGCCTGCTCGACAGCTACACTGAAGCTTTCTTT. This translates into CAGLLDSYTEAFF.

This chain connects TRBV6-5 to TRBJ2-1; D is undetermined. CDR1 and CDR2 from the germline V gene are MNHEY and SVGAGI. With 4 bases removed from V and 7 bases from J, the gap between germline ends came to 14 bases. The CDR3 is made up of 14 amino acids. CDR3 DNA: TGTGCCAGCAGTTTGGCAGGAAAGCCAAATGAGCAGTTCTTC. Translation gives CASSLAGKPNEQFF.

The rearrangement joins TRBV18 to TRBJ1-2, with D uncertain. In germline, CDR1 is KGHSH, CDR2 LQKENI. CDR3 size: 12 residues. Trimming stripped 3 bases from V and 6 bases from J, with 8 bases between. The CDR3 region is CASSPLEDGYTF. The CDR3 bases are TGTGCCAGCTCACCCCTGGAGGATGGCTACACCTTC.

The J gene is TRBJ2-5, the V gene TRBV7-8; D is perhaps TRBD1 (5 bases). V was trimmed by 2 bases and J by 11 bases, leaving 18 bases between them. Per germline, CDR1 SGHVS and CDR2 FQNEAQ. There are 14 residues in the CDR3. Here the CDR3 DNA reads TGTGCCAGCAGCTTAAGTCGTGGGGCGGAAGAGCAGTACTTC. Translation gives CASSLSRGAEEQYF.

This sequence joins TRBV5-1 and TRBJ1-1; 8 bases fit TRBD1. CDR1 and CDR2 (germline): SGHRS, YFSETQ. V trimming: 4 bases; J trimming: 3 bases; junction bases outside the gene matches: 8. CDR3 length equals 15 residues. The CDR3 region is CASSGTGGRDTEAFF. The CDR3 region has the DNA TGCGCCAGCAGCGGCACAGGGGGAAGGGACACTGAAGCTTTCTTT.

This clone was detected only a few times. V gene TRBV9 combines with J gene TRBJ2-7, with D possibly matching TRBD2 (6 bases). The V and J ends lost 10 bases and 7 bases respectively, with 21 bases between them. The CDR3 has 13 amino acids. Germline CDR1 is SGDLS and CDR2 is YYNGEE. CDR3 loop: CASGRGFVGEQYF. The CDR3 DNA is TGTGCCTCCGGGCGGGGATTTGTAGGGGAGCAGTACTTC.

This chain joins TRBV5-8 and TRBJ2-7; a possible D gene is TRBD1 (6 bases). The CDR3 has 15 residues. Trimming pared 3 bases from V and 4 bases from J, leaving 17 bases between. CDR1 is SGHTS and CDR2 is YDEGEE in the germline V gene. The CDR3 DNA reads TGTGCCAGCAGCTCCTCGGACAGAACACGTTACGAGCAGTACTTC. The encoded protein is CASSSSDRTRYEQYF.

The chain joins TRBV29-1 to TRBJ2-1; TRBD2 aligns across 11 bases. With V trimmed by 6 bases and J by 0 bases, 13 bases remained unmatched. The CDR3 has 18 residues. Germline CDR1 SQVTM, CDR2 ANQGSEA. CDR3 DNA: TGCAGCGTACCTCGACTAGCGGGGCCAACAAGCTCCTACAATGAGCAGTTCTTC. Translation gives CSVPRLAGPTSSYNEQFF.

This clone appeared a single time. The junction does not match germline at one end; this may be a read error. As DNA, the CDR3 is TGTGCCAGCAGCTTGACGACAGGGGGCAATGAAAAACTGCTTTTT. This sequence encodes CASSLTTGGNEKLLF. The V gene is TRBV5-6, the J gene TRBJ1-4; TRBD1 aligns across 10 bases. Per germline, CDR1 SGHDT and CDR2 YYEEEE. There are 15 residues in the CDR3.

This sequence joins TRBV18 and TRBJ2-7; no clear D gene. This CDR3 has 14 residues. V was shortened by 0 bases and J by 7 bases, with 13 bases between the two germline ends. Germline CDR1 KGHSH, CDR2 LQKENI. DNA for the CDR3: TGTGCCAGCTCACCACCTAGTAACTGGTATGAGCAGTACTTC. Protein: CASSPPSNWYEQYF.

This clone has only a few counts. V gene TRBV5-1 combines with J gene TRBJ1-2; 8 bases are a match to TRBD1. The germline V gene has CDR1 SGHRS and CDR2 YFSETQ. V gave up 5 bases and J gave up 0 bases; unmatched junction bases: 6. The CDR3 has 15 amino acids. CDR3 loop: CASRFGTGANYGYTF. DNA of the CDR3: TGCGCCAGCAGGTTCGGGACAGGAGCTAACTATGGCTACACCTTC.

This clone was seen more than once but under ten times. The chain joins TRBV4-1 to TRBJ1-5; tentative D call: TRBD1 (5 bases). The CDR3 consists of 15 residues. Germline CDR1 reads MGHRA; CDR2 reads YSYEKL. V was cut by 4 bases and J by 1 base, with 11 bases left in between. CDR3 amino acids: CASSPWGDSNQPQHF. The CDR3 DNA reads TGCGCCAGCAGCCCTTGGGGGGACAGCAATCAGCCCCAGCATTTT.

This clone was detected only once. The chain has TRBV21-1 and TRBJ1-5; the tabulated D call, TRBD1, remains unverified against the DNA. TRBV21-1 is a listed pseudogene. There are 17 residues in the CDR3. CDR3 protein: CASSKALRAGPGQPQHF. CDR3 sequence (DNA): TGTGCCAGCAGCAAAGCGCTTCGGGCAGGTCCAGGGCAGCCCCAGCATTTT.

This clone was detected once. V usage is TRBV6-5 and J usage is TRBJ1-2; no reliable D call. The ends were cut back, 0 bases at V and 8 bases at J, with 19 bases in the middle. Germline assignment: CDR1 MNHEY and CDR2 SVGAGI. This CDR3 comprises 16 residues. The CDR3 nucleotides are TGTGCCAGCAGTTACTCGAGCGTCAAGGGCCGGGGAGGCTACACCTTC. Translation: CASSYSSVKGRGGYTF.

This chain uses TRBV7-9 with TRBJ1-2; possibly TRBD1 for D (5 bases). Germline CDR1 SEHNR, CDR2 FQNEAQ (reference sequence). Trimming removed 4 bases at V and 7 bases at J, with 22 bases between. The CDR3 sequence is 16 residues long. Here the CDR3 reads CASSSPGWGGTGGYTF. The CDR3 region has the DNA TGTGCCAGCAGCTCCCCCGGCTGGGGGGGGACGGGTGGCTACACCTTC. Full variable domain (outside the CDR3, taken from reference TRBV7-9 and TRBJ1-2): DTGVSQNPRHKITKRGQNVTFRCDPISEHNRLYWYRQTLGQGPEFLTYFQNEAQLEKSRLLSDRFSAERPKGSFSTLEIQRTEQGDSAMYLCASSSPGWGGTGGYTFGSGTRLTVV.

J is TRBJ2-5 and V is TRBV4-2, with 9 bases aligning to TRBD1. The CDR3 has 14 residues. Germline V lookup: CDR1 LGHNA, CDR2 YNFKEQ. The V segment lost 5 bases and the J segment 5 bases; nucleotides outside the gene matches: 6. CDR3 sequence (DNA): TGTGCCAGCAGCTCCCGGGACAGGGCGGAGACCCAGTACTTC. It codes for CASSSRDRAETQYF.

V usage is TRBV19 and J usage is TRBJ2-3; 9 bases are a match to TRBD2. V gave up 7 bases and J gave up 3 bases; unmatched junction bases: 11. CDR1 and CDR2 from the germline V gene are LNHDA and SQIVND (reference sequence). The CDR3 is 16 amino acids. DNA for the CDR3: TGTGCCAGTACCCCCGGGCGGGCGGGGGGGACAGATACGCAGTATTTT. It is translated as CASTPGRAGGTDTQYF.